The 32 T cell receptor beta chains below come from one sample, sequenced in a study of control samples from healthy donors and cancer patients. Profiling relied on immunoSEQ multiplex PCR, and the TCRdb table lists in-frame clones only, not all of them. The sample records about 49,000 clones, about 86% being singletons. Sequencing was carried out using PBMCs. These receptors all stem from a woman between 45 and 60 years old with lung cancer.

The chain combines TRBV7-2 with TRBJ1-1, with 7 bases lining up with TRBD1. The ends lost 2 bases at V and 1 base at J; junction bases unmatched: 4. The germline V gene encodes CDR1 SGHTA and CDR2 FQGNSA. This CDR3 region has 15 residues. CDR3 nucleotide sequence: TGTGCCAGCAGCTTAAGGGGGACAGAGAACACTGAAGCTTTCTTT. It encodes CASSLRGTENTEAFF.

This chain joins TRBV13 and TRBJ1-2; D is unresolved. The CDR3 loop spans 16 amino acids. Germline values: CDR1 PRHDT, CDR2 FYEKMQ (reference sequence). V lost 0 bases to trimming and J lost 3 bases, with 14 bases between them. CDR3 protein: CASSLGLSGSDYGYTF. CDR3 in DNA: TGTGCCAGCAGCTTAGGGCTTTCCGGGTCGGACTATGGCTACACCTTC.

The rearrangement uses TRBV5-1 and TRBJ1-2; a weak D match, TRBD1 (6 bases). Germline values: CDR1 SGHRS, CDR2 YFSETQ. The CDR3 totals 16 residues. Trimming stripped 0 bases from V and 7 bases from J, with 19 bases between. The CDR3: CASSLAGTKQKVGYTF. As DNA, the CDR3 is TGCGCCAGCAGCTTGGCAGGGACAAAACAGAAGGTTGGCTACACCTTC.

This clone was found once. This chain connects TRBV5-5 to TRBJ2-5; a weak D match, TRBD1 (5 bases). The CDR3 spans 14 residues. Germline CDR1 reads SGHKS; CDR2 reads YYEKEE (reference sequence). Trimming took 0 bases from V and 2 from J, leaving 8 bases between them. CDR3 protein: CASSLGQIQETQYF. CDR3 nucleotide sequence: TGTGCCAGCAGCTTGGGACAGATACAAGAGACCCAGTACTTC.

Of note for this clone: The same CDR3 also results from other DNA sequences found in this sample. The chain carries TRBV28 and TRBJ1-4; D is possibly TRBD1 (6 bases). There are 14 residues in the CDR3. V gave up 4 bases and J gave up 3 bases, with 9 bases separating them. Germline values: CDR1 MDHEN, CDR2 SYDVKM. The CDR3 loop is CASSSGEPNEKLFF. The CDR3 region has the DNA TGTGCCAGCAGTTCAGGGGAGCCTAATGAAAAACTGTTTTTT. Variable domain in full (rest from reference TRBV28 and TRBJ1-4): DVKVTQSSRYLVKRTGEKVFLECVQDMDHENMFWYRQDPGLGLRLIYFSYDVKMKEKGDIPEGYSVSREKKERFSLILESASTNQTSMYLCASSSGEPNEKLFFGSGTQLSVL.

CDR3 amino acids: CASSPVTMNTEAFF. The CDR3 bases are TGTGCCAGCAGCCCAGTAACTATGAACACTGAAGCTTTCTTT. The chain has TRBV6-5 and TRBJ1-1, with D unclear. Trimming took off 6 bases at V and 0 bases at J, with 11 bases between the two ends. The CDR3 contains 14 residues. Germline V CDR1 and CDR2: MNHEY, SVGAGI.

This clone occurred once. The V and J genes are TRBV9 and TRBJ2-2, with D perhaps TRBD2 (6 bases). Trimming cost V 3 bases and J 1 base, with 10 bases left between them. Germline CDR1 is SGDLS and CDR2 is YYNGEE. The CDR3 length is 15 residues. CDR3 region: CASSGRDLNTGELFF. CDR3 bases: TGTGCCAGCAGCGGGAGGGACCTGAACACCGGGGAGCTGTTTTTT.

The chain recombines TRBV30 with TRBJ2-7, with 7 bases matching TRBD1. V was pared by 0 bases and J by 5 bases, with 4 bases of the junction left unmatched. Germline CDR1 and CDR2: GTSNPN and SVGIG (reference sequence). CDR3 length equals 13 residues. CDR3 region: CAWSVTGADEQYF. The DNA of the CDR3 is TGTGCCTGGAGTGTCACAGGGGCCGACGAGCAGTACTTC.

The chain has TRBV6-2 or TRBV6-3 and TRBJ1-6, with 7 bases that match TRBD1. The CDR3 is 15 residues long. V shed 4 bases, J shed 4 bases, and the junction held 4 bases outside the gene matches. Looked up from germline, CDR1 is MNHEY and CDR2 is SVGEGT. The CDR3 sequence: CASSSPTGYNSPLHF. The CDR3 DNA is TGTGCCAGCAGTTCCCCGACAGGGTATAATTCACCCCTCCACTTT.

Only one count was recorded for this clone. J is TRBJ1-1 and V is TRBV18; D call uncertain. With 3 bases removed from V and 5 bases from J, the gap between germline ends came to 16 bases. The CDR3 contains 15 residues. The germline V gene has CDR1 KGHSH and CDR2 LQKENI. The CDR3 reads CASSPTWVRSTEAFF. The CDR3, as DNA: TGTGCCAGCTCACCGACCTGGGTTCGTAGTACTGAAGCTTTCTTT.

Here the CDR3 reads CASSLYRDGTEAFF. The CDR3 DNA sequence: TGTGCCAGCAGCTTATACAGGGATGGCACTGAAGCTTTCTTT. The chain has TRBV7-2 and TRBJ1-1, with D tentatively TRBD1 (6 bases). Germline V gives CDR1 SGHTA, CDR2 FQGNSA. V was shortened by 2 bases and J by 4 bases, with 11 bases between the two germline ends. The length of the CDR3 is 14 residues.

The chain links TRBV3-1 (or the pseudogene TRBV3-2) to TRBJ2-7, with 13 bases that match TRBD2. Germline values: CDR1 LGHDT, CDR2 YNNKEL (reference sequence). The CDR3 covers 15 residues. With V trimmed by 1 base and J by 4 bases, 1 base remained unmatched. In DNA, the CDR3 is TGTGCCAGCAGCCAAGCGACTAGCGGGGGGTACGAGCAGTACTTC. As protein: CASSQATSGGYEQYF.

This clone has only a few counts. The CDR3 spells CASSFGGDRVGSETQYF. The CDR3 coding sequence is TGTGCCAGCAGCTTCGGCGGGGACAGGGTAGGATCGGAGACCCAGTACTTC. The V and J genes are TRBV5-4 and TRBJ2-5, with 9 bases lining up with TRBD1. The junction had 13 bases not matched to a gene; V was cut back by 2 bases and J by 5 bases. The CDR3 covers 17 residues. Germline V lookup: CDR1 SGHNT, CDR2 YYREEE (reference sequence). The variable domain in full, completed from reference TRBV5-4 and TRBJ2-5, reads ETGVTQSPTHLIKTRGQQVTLRCSSQSGHNTVSWYQQALGQGPQFIFQYYREEENGRGNFPPRFSGLQFPNYSSELNVNALELDDSALYLCASSFGGDRVGSETQYFGPGTRLLVL.

The CDR3, as DNA: TGTGCCAGCAGCCTAGGACAGGCACCTTCGTATGGCTACACCTTC. This translates into CASSLGQAPSYGYTF. This chain connects TRBV9 to TRBJ1-2; 7 bases map to TRBD1. CDR3 size: 15 residues. Unmatched junction bases numbered 11, after V lost 4 bases and J lost 5 bases. Germline V lookup: CDR1 SGDLS, CDR2 YYNGEE.

This clone was observed a handful of times. The chain uses TRBV7-9 and TRBJ1-2; unclear D gene. The CDR3 extends over 12 amino acids. Trimming took off 1 base at V and 4 bases at J, with 4 bases between the two ends. Germline V gene lookup returns CDR1 SEHNR and CDR2 FQNEAQ (reference sequence). The CDR3 protein is CASSLEPYGYTF. The DNA of the CDR3 is TGTGCCAGCAGCTTAGAACCCTATGGCTACACCTTC.

CDR3 loop: CASSLDRFNEKLFF. The CDR3 DNA reads as TGCGCCAGCAGTCTAGACAGGTTTAATGAAAAACTGTTTTTT. The chain joins TRBV4-3 to TRBJ1-4; a possible D gene is TRBD1 (6 bases). There are 14 residues in the CDR3. Germline V gene lookup returns CDR1 LGHNA and CDR2 YSLEER. Trimming cost V 6 bases and J 4 bases, with 12 bases left between them.

This rearrangement joins TRBV9 to TRBJ2-1; TRBD2 agrees at 14 bases. Per the germline V gene, CDR1 is SGDLS and CDR2 is YYNGEE. This CDR3 contains 16 residues. Trimming took 4 bases from V and 9 from J; bases not matched to a gene: 9. The CDR3 region has the DNA TGTGCCAGCAGCTCCCTGACTAGCGGGGGGGCGGGTGAGCAGTTCTTC. This sequence encodes CASSSLTSGGAGEQFF.

The genes are TRBV15 and TRBJ2-7; 7 nucleotides match TRBD2. Per germline, CDR1 LNHNV and CDR2 YYDKDF (reference sequence). V trimming: 0 bases; J trimming: 4 bases; junction bases outside the gene matches: 6. CDR3 length equals 15 residues. The CDR3 bases are TGTGCCACCAGCAGAGAGCAGGGAGGGGATTACGAGCAGTACTTC. This encodes CATSREQGGDYEQYF.

The J gene is TRBJ1-1, the V gene TRBV5-1, with no clear D. The length of the CDR3 is 15 residues. Trimming removed 2 bases from V and 1 base from J, with 12 bases in between. The germline V gene has CDR1 SGHRS and CDR2 YFSETQ. DNA for the CDR3: TGCGCCAGCAGCTTTCGGGCGGACCCGAACACTGAAGCTTTCTTT. As protein: CASSFRADPNTEAFF.

This chain uses TRBV19 with TRBJ1-3; D ambiguous. V gave up 5 bases and J gave up 0 bases, with 14 bases separating them. The CDR3 covers 16 residues. Germline-derived CDR1 and CDR2 are LNHDA and SQIVND (reference sequence). The CDR3: CASSRQGGSSGNTIYF. CDR3 sequence (DNA): TGTGCCAGTAGTCGCCAAGGCGGAAGCTCTGGAAACACCATATATTTT.

This chain uses TRBV7-8 with TRBJ2-2; D might be TRBD2 (6 bases). Germline-derived CDR1 and CDR2 are SGHVS and FQNEAQ. V gave up 0 bases and J gave up 7 bases, with 12 bases separating them. The CDR3 length is 15 residues. Written as DNA, the CDR3 is TGTGCCAGCAGCTTAGCTAACGCGGGGAACGGGGAGCTGTTTTTT. It yields the protein CASSLANAGNGELFF. The whole variable domain, remainder taken from reference TRBV7-8 and TRBJ2-2, is GAGVSQSPRYKVAKRGQDVALRCDPISGHVSLFWYQQALGQGPEFLTYFQNEAQLDKSGLPSDRFFAERPEGSVSTLKIQRTQQEDSAVYLCASSLANAGNGELFFGEGSRLTVL.

The genes are TRBV5-4 and TRBJ1-1; no firm D call. Germline V lookup: CDR1 SGHNT, CDR2 YYREEE (reference sequence). V lost 2 bases and J 1 base, leaving 6 bases between the germline ends. This CDR3 region has 13 residues. Written as DNA, the CDR3 is TGTGCCAGCAGCTTAGGCGGGAACACTGAAGCTTTCTTT. Its protein product is CASSLGGNTEAFF.

The CDR3 region has the DNA TGTGCCAGTAGTATATCCGACTTCCAAGCTTTCTTT. Protein sequence: CASSISDFQAFF. This sequence joins TRBV19 and TRBJ1-1; D is unclear. Trimming removed 2 bases from V and 9 bases from J, with 10 bases in between. This CDR3 spans 12 amino acids. Germline values: CDR1 LNHDA, CDR2 SQIVND (reference sequence).

This chain links TRBV10-1 with TRBJ2-3; a weak D match, TRBD1 (6 bases). This CDR3 is 15 amino acids long. Germline values: CDR1 WNHNN, CDR2 SYGVQD (reference sequence). V was shortened by 3 bases and J by 11 bases, with 21 bases between the two germline ends. Written as DNA, the CDR3 is TGCGCCAGCAGTGACCGAGGGGGTGCTACCCCTGTGCAGTATTTT. The encoded protein is CASSDRGGATPVQYF.

This chain connects TRBV7-9 to TRBJ1-2, with TRBD1 identical over 9 bases. The CDR3 runs 14 residues. With V trimmed by 5 bases and J by 8 bases, 9 bases remained unmatched. Per germline, CDR1 SEHNR and CDR2 FQNEAQ (reference sequence). CDR3 loop: CASSLRTGEGGYTF. Here the CDR3 DNA reads TGTGCCAGCAGCCTCAGGACAGGGGAAGGAGGCTACACCTTC.

This sequence joins TRBV27 and TRBJ1-1; unclear D gene. V was cut by 7 bases and J by 4 bases, with 13 bases left in between. The germline CDR1 and CDR2 sequences are MNHEY and SMNVEV (reference sequence). This CDR3 spans 13 amino acids. CDR3: CASKVSWSTEAFF. The DNA for the CDR3 is TGTGCCAGCAAGGTCTCCTGGAGCACTGAAGCTTTCTTT.

V and J are TRBV27 and TRBJ2-3; D ambiguous. Trimming stripped 2 bases from V and 2 bases from J, with 14 bases between. The CDR3 extends over 16 amino acids. Germline lookup yields CDR1 MNHEY and CDR2 SMNVEV (reference sequence). CDR3 amino acids: CASSLQVPRPTDTQYF. The CDR3 region has the DNA TGTGCCAGCAGTTTACAAGTCCCTAGGCCCACAGATACGCAGTATTTT.

V usage is TRBV7-2 and J usage is TRBJ1-4; 7 bases align to TRBD1. Germline V CDR1 and CDR2: SGHTA, FQGNSA. V shed 4 bases and J 8 bases; nucleotides not matched to a gene: 10. The CDR3 length is 15 residues. The CDR3 sequence: CASSSRQGGWEKLFF. CDR3 in DNA: TGTGCCAGCAGCTCAAGACAGGGTGGTTGGGAAAAACTGTTTTTT.

This clone was picked up one time. The chain is built from TRBV11-3 and TRBJ1-4; TRBD1 agrees at 8 bases. This CDR3 has 15 amino acids. V shed 4 bases and J 3 bases; nucleotides not matched to a gene: 4. Per the germline V gene, CDR1 is SGHNT and CDR2 is YENEEA. CDR3: CASSSGQGSNEKLFF. The CDR3 nucleotides are TGTGCCAGCAGCTCCGGACAGGGTTCTAATGAAAAACTGTTTTTT.

In this sample, this clone turned up once. The chain joins TRBV6-2 or TRBV6-3 to TRBJ1-2, with a possible D match to TRBD1 (5 bases). Germline loops: CDR1 MNHEY, CDR2 SVGEGT. Trimming took 2 bases from V and 8 from J, leaving 18 bases between them. This CDR3 spans 15 amino acids. CDR3 protein: CASSYPYPSGSGYTF. The CDR3, as DNA: TGTGCCAGCAGTTACCCCTACCCCTCAGGGTCCGGCTACACCTTC.

This clone showed up just a few times. The chain uses TRBV13 and TRBJ1-6; D is unclear. Germline V lookup: CDR1 PRHDT, CDR2 FYEKMQ (reference sequence). This CDR3 region has 16 residues. The germline V and J ends were trimmed by 4 bases and 5 bases, with 15 bases remaining between them. In DNA form, the CDR3 reads TGTGCCAGCAGCTACATGGCCTTTTCTGATAATTCACCCCTCCACTTT. Translating it yields CASSYMAFSDNSPLHF.

This clone has only a few counts. The chain employs TRBV5-1 and TRBJ1-2; D may be TRBD1 (6 bases). CDR3 length: 15 residues. Trimming took 3 bases from V and 3 from J, leaving 15 bases between them. The germline V gene has CDR1 SGHRS and CDR2 YFSETQ. The CDR3 spells CASSSTTGQHYGYTF. Written as DNA, the CDR3 is TGCGCCAGCAGCTCCACGACCGGACAGCACTATGGCTACACCTTC.